A single TCR beta chain is shown here with its context. Its cognate antigen is unknown. This CDR3 comprises 15 residues. With V trimmed by 2 bases and J by 3 bases, 5 bases remained unmatched. Germline values: CDR1 SGHAT, CDR2 FQNNGV. Sequenced by immunoSEQ multiplex PCR; TCRdb stores in-frame clones only, minus some. Among 95,000 to 150,000 clones listed, more than 70% were seen once. The data stem from a study of T cell responses to AZD1222 COVID-19 vaccine. Study-level points and caveats: After two AZD1222 doses, spike-specific TCR breadth and depth rose versus day 0. Nearly half of spike-specific TCRs reportedly go after variant regions that carry no mutations. Repertoires were obtained only post-peak T cell response. Clonal diversity may have been underestimated, and the donors were mostly white British, with more females than males.

The sequencing here drew on peripheral blood, taken on day 0 of AZD1222 vaccination. The TCR comes from an adult in good health. The chain uses TRBV11-2 and TRBJ2-5; 8 bases map to TRBD1. CDR3 region: CASSLQGQGKETQYF. The DNA for the CDR3 is TGTGCCAGCAGCTTACAAGGACAGGGTAAAGAGACCCAGTACTTC.